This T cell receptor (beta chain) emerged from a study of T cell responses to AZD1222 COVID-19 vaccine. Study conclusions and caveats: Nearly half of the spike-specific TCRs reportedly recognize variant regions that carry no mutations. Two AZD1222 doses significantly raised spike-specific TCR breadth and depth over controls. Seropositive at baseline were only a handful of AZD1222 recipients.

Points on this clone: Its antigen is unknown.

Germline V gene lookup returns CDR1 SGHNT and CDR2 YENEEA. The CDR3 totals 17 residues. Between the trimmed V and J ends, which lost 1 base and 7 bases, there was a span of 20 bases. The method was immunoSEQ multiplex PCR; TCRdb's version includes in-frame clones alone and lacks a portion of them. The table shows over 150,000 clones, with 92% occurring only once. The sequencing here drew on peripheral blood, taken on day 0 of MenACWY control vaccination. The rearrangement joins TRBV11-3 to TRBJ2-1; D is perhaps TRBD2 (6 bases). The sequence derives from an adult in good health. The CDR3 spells CASSLVLSGGGGNEQFF. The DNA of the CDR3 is TGTGCCAGCAGCTTAGTACTTAGCGGTGGTGGGGGGAATGAGCAGTTCTTC.